The source of this TCR beta chain is a study of preoperative IRX-2 immunotherapy in early breast cancer. Produced via immunoSEQ multiplex PCR; TCRdb's table is partial and in-frame only. This table holds some 59,000 clones, approximately 94% found once. After removal of 6 bases from V and 0 bases from J, the junction contained 6 bases not matched to a gene. Germline V gene lookup returns CDR1 SGHTA and CDR2 FQGNSA. This CDR3 has 16 amino acids. The treatment: preoperative locoregional IRX-2 cytokine immunotherapy. The specimen was obtained from a patient treated with IRX-2 immunotherapy. V usage is TRBV7-2 and J usage is TRBJ2-7; 12 bases are shared with TRBD2. The TCR was taken from a human donor with breast cancer. The DNA for the CDR3 is TGTGCCAGCAGAAAAACTAGCGGGGGGTTCTCCTACGAGCAGTACTTC. It yields the protein CASRKTSGGFSYEQYF.